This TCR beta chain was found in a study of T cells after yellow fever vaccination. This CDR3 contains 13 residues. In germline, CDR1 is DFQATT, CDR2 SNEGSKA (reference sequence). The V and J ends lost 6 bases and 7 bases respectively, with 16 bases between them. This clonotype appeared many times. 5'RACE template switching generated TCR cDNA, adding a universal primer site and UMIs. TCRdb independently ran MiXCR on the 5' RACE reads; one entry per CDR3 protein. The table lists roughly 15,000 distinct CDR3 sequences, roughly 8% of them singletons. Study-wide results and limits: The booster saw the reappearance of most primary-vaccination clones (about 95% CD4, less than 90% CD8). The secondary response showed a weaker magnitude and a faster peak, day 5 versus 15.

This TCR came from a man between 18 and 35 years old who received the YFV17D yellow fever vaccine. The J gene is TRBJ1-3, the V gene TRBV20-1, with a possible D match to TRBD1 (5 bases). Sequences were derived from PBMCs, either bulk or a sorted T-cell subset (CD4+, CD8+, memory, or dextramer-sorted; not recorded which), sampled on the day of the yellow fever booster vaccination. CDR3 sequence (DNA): TGCAGTGCAACCGGGACCGTTGTTAACACCATATATTTT. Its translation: CSATGTVVNTIYF.